The T cell receptor (beta chain) under discussion was sequenced for a study of shared clonotypes between healthy human individuals. All donors qualified as healthy HIV-negative adults and had experienced no recent acute infections or vaccinations. Study outcomes and limitations: A handful of donors showed sharing of 4.5% to 6% of naive CD4 clonotypes. Relative to memory subsets, naive subsets generally showed larger estimated richness. Since donors were few, the genetic and exposure-history diversity represented was limited.

Of note for this clone: Its antigen is not known.

Measured with immunoSEQ multiplex PCR; TCRdb has only the in-frame clones, and not every one. The profile covers around 1.6 million clones, with 95% to 99% appearing a single time and roughly 0.4% taken by the ten largest. This CDR3 has 16 amino acids. The germline V and J ends were trimmed by 6 bases and 0 bases, with 19 bases remaining between them. CDR1 SQVTM and CDR2 ANQGSEA come from the germline V gene. V and J are TRBV29-1 and TRBJ2-3; tentatively, D is TRBD1 (5 bases). The specimen was naive CD4+ T cells sorted from blood. Stated subset: CD45RA+ positively selected. This sequence was found in a man aged 30-40 years in good health. The CDR3 reads CSVRPTGSTSTDTQYF. DNA for the CDR3: TGCAGCGTCAGGCCTACAGGTTCCACTAGCACAGATACGCAGTATTTT.